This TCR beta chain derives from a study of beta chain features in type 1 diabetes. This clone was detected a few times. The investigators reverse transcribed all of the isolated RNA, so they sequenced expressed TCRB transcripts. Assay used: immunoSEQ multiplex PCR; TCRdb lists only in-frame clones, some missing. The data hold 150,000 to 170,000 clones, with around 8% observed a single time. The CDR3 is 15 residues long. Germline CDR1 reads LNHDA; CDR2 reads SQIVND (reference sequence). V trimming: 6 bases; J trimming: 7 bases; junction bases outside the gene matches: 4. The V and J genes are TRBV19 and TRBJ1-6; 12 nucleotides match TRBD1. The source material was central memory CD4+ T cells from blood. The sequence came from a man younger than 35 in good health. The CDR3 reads CASRGTGGLNSPLHF. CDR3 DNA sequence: TGTGCCAGTAGAGGGACAGGGGGCTTGAATTCACCCCTCCACTTT.